This T cell receptor beta chain came from a study of blood T cells in healthy people across ages. A second PCR, run for roughly 6 to 11 cycles, used a sample-barcoded 5' primer plus a J-beta primer mix. From the 5' RACE reads, TCRdb called clonotypes with MiXCR, one entry per CDR3 protein. In the table there are around 800,000 distinct CDR3 sequences, around 24% of which are singletons. The length of the CDR3 is 15 residues. The germline V gene encodes CDR1 MDHEN and CDR2 SYDVKM. Points on this clonotype: At one of its ends the junction is not consistent with the germline gene, which may arise from a read error.

In addition, the sample was reused for a study of T cells of mothers and their children.

V usage is TRBV28 and J usage is TRBJ2-5, with D perhaps matching TRBD2 (5 bases). The tail of the sequence fits TRBJ2-1 better, so the J call may be wrong. The sequence was obtained from a boy between 10 and 17 years old in good health. Sequenced material: blood. CDR3 DNA sequence: TGTGCCAGTAGTTTAGAACCGATGGTGAGGGCCGAGCAGTTCTTC. Protein sequence: CASSLEPMVRAEQFF.